Below are 10 T cell receptor beta chains sequenced from a single sample in a study of cytomegalovirus exposure and HLA in healthy donors. Produced via immunoSEQ multiplex PCR; TCRdb's table is partial and in-frame only. The sample includes 95,000 to 150,000 clones, 80% to 90% of them seen just once. Sequencing was done on a sample of PBMCs. These receptors were collected from a woman aged 18 to 35 in good health and CMV-seronegative.

The chain joins TRBV28 to TRBJ1-6, with D maybe TRBD1 (5 bases). The V end lost 5 bases, the J end lost 0 bases, and 17 bases lay between the germline ends. The germline CDR1 and CDR2 sequences are MDHEN and SYDVKM. The CDR3 contains 18 residues. This CDR3 reads CASSSGQDQSSYNSPLHF. CDR3 in DNA: TGTGCCAGCAGTAGTGGACAAGACCAGAGCTCCTATAATTCACCCCTCCACTTT.

V is TRBV7-2 and J is TRBJ1-1, with a weak D call TRBD1 (6 bases). The CDR3 has 15 residues. Germline-derived CDR1 and CDR2 are SGHTA and FQGNSA. V was trimmed by 1 base and J by 1 base, leaving 10 bases between them. The CDR3 region has the DNA TGTGCCAGCAGCTTAGGCGGACAGCAGAACACTGAAGCTTTCTTT. This translates into CASSLGGQQNTEAFF.

The chain employs TRBV7-9 and TRBJ2-2; 11 bases fit TRBD1. The V gene end was trimmed by 0 bases and the J gene end by 4 bases; junction bases not matched to a gene: 1. Germline V lookup: CDR1 SEHNR, CDR2 FQNEAQ (reference sequence). This CDR3 comprises 16 residues. The CDR3 protein is CASSLAGTGGTGELFF. The CDR3 nucleotides read TGTGCCAGCAGCTTAGCCGGGACAGGGGGCACCGGGGAGCTGTTTTTT.

The CDR3 bases are TGTGCCAGCAGCTCGAGGCGTATTAGCACAGATACGCAGTATTTT. Translating gives CASSSRRISTDTQYF. The chain employs TRBV7-8 and TRBJ2-3; D unclear. CDR1 is SGHVS and CDR2 is FQNEAQ in the germline V gene. With 4 bases removed from V and 0 bases from J, the gap between germline ends came to 11 bases. The CDR3 consists of 15 residues.

This chain joins TRBV7-2 and TRBJ2-7; D may be TRBD1 (5 bases). This CDR3 comprises 14 residues. The V and J ends lost 1 base and 2 bases respectively, with 9 bases between them. Germline loops: CDR1 SGHTA, CDR2 FQGNSA. This CDR3 is CASSLVSGTYEQYF. The CDR3 DNA reads as TGTGCCAGCAGCTTAGTGTCAGGGACCTACGAGCAGTACTTC.

The chain employs TRBV19 and TRBJ2-2; D is unclear. CDR1 is LNHDA and CDR2 is SQIVND in the germline V gene (reference sequence). This CDR3 is 13 amino acids long. Trimming removed 3 bases at V and 4 bases at J, with 6 bases between. The CDR3 protein is CASSMTFTGELFF. The CDR3 region has the DNA TGTGCCAGTAGTATGACTTTCACCGGGGAGCTGTTTTTT.

V gene TRBV30 combines with J gene TRBJ1-6; TRBD1 matches at 9 bases. Germline V gene sequence: CDR1 GTSNPN, CDR2 SVGIG (reference sequence). The length of the CDR3 is 15 residues. Unmatched junction bases numbered 9, after V lost 5 bases and J lost 7 bases. CDR3 nucleotides: TGTGCCTGGGGAGGTAGGGACAGGGAGAATTCACCCCTCCACTTT. This translates into CAWGGRDRENSPLHF.

The chain couples TRBV28 to TRBJ1-4, with unresolved D. Trimming pared 5 bases from V and 3 bases from J, leaving 13 bases between. The CDR3 is 15 residues long. Germline assignment: CDR1 MDHEN and CDR2 SYDVKM. The CDR3 spells CASSPPQVANEKLFF. For the CDR3, the DNA is TGTGCCAGCAGTCCCCCTCAGGTAGCTAATGAAAAACTGTTTTTT.

The CDR3 DNA sequence: TGTGCCAGCACCTCAGGGCTCTCCGGCTACGAGCAGTACTTC. It specifies CASTSGLSGYEQYF. V usage is TRBV11-2 and J usage is TRBJ2-7; D might be TRBD1 (5 bases). Germline CDR1 is SGHAT and CDR2 is FQNNGV. Deletions cut 7 bases from V and 3 bases from J, with 16 bases between. The CDR3 extends over 14 amino acids.

This CDR3 is CASGHIWFQTQYF. The CDR3 DNA is TGTGCCAGCGGCCACATTTGGTTTCAGACCCAGTACTTC. The chain carries TRBV11-3 and TRBJ2-5; D is unresolved. The V gene's germline CDR1 is SGHNT and CDR2 YENEEA. CDR3 length: 13 amino acids. Trimming removed 8 bases at V and 6 bases at J, with 16 bases between.